The clone carrying this T cell receptor beta chain has just a few counts. The antigen remains undetermined. Authors' analysis steps: For the immunoSEQ data, sequences were junction-only without quality scores, so filtering differed. The assay was immunoSEQ multiplex PCR, and TCRdb's table has in-frame clones only and misses some. V, J and clone size are those of that table, while D and trimming were read from the DNA. The sample holds around 480,000 clones, roughly 79% seen once. This sample is drawn from a study of shared clonotypes between healthy human individuals. Study in general: In total, the donors were a couple of women and a few men aged 18 to 49. The study, taken as a whole, reports: Clonotype sharing among donors was thought likely to change with sequencing depth. Researchers sampled blood only, noting tissue repertoires likely differ.

From germline, CDR1 is SGDLS and CDR2 YYNGEE. This CDR3 contains 13 residues. V shed 0 bases and J shed 4 bases, with 8 bases lying between them. J is TRBJ2-7 and V is TRBV9; D uncertain. The sequenced sample was PBMCs. The TCR comes from a woman aged 35 to 49 in good health. Some clones in this sample may be carry-over from other donors' samples. The CDR3 here is CASSVGVRYEQYF. Written as DNA, the CDR3 is TGTGCCAGCAGCGTAGGGGTCAGGTACGAGCAGTACTTC.